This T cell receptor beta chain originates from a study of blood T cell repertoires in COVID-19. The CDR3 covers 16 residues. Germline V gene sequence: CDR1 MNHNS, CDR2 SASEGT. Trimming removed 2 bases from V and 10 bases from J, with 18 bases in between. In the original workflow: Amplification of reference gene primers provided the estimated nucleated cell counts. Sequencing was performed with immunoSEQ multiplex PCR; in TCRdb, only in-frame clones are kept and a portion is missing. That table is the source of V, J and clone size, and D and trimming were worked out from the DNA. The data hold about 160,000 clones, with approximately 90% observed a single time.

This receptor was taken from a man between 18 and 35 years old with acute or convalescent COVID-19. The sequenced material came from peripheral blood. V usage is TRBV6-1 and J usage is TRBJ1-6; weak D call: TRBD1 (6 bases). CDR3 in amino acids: CASSERLDRLNSPLHF. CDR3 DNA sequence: TGTGCCAGCAGTGAACGTTTGGACAGATTGAACTCACCCCTCCACTTT.